This entry lists 25 T cell receptor beta chains sequenced from one sample in a study of shared clonotypes between healthy human individuals. Assay: immunoSEQ multiplex PCR; the TCRdb copy retains only in-frame clones and omits some. The data contain 2,500,000 or so clones, roughly 90% of them singletons. The material sequenced was naive CD4+ T cells from PBMCs. The subset: CD45RA+ positively selected. These receptors were taken from a man aged 18 to 30 in good health. Some clones in this sample may be carry-over from other donors' samples.

The genes are TRBV7-9 and TRBJ1-5; unclear D gene. V lost 5 bases and J lost 4, with 15 bases in between. This CDR3 is built from 15 residues. The germline CDR1 and CDR2 sequences are SEHNR and FQNEAQ (reference sequence). CDR3 amino acids: CASSPGPSNNQPQHF. CDR3 coding DNA: TGTGCCAGCAGCCCAGGTCCATCAAATAATCAGCCCCAGCATTTT.

The CDR3 sequence is CASSWQGKEKLFF. The CDR3 DNA reads as TGCGCCAGCAGTTGGCAGGGTAAAGAAAAACTGTTTTTT. The chain has TRBV5-1 and TRBJ1-4, with D possibly TRBD1 on 5 matching bases. The CDR3 extends over 13 amino acids. Germline V gene lookup returns CDR1 SGHRS and CDR2 YFSETQ. V lost 5 bases to trimming and J lost 8 bases, with 13 bases between them. Full variable domain (rest looked up from reference TRBV5-1 and TRBJ1-4): KAGVTQTPRYLIKTRGQQVTLSCSPISGHRSVSWYQQTPGQGLQFLFEYFSETQRNKGNFPGRFSGRQFSNSRSEMNVSTLELGDSALYLCASSWQGKEKLFFGSGTQLSVL.

The chain has TRBV7-2 and TRBJ1-1; D gene uncertain. V gave up 3 bases and J gave up 5 bases, with 13 bases separating them. Per germline, CDR1 SGHTA and CDR2 FQGNSA. There are 14 residues in the CDR3. The CDR3 sequence is CASSFPNIGTEAFF. CDR3 DNA: TGTGCCAGCAGCTTCCCCAACATAGGAACTGAAGCTTTCTTT.

The chain uses TRBV6-5 and TRBJ1-2; 10 nucleotides align to TRBD1. V lost 5 bases to trimming and J lost 6 bases; unmatched junction nucleotides: 6. Per the germline V gene, CDR1 is MNHEY and CDR2 is SVGAGI. The CDR3 length is 14 residues. The CDR3 nucleotides read TGTGCCAGCAGTGCAAGACAGGGGGCTAATGGCTACACCTTC. Protein sequence: CASSARQGANGYTF.

The chain combines TRBV27 with TRBJ2-7; D may be TRBD1 (6 bases). V was clipped by 5 bases and J by 0 bases, with 14 bases between them. Germline lookup yields CDR1 MNHEY and CDR2 SMNVEV (reference sequence). This CDR3 region has 15 residues. The CDR3 coding sequence is TGTGCCAGCAGTCCCCGACAGGCATTCTCCTACGAGCAGTACTTC. It is translated as CASSPRQAFSYEQYF.

This chain uses TRBV15 with TRBJ1-4, with D possibly matching TRBD1 (5 bases). Trimming took 0 bases from V and 5 from J, leaving 10 bases between them. Germline V gene lookup returns CDR1 LNHNV and CDR2 YYDKDF (reference sequence). The CDR3 length is 15 residues. The CDR3 region has the DNA TGTGCCACCAGCAGAGATGGGAGACAGAATGAAAAACTGTTTTTT. Its protein product is CATSRDGRQNEKLFF. The full variable domain, with the rest looked up from reference TRBV15 and TRBJ1-4, is DAMVIQNPRYQVTQFGKPVTLSCSQTLNHNVMYWYQQKSSQAPKLLFHYYDKDFNNEADTPDNFQSRRPNTSFCFLDIRSPGLGDTAMYLCATSRDGRQNEKLFFGSGTQLSVL.

This chain links TRBV6-7 with TRBJ2-7; 10 bases map to TRBD1. Being an ORF, TRBV6-7 has a function that is uncertain. The CDR3 consists of 15 residues. With V trimmed by 5 bases and J by 2 bases, 6 bases remained unmatched. The CDR3 sequence is CASSPRDRGPYEQYF. Here the CDR3 DNA reads TGTGCCAGCAGTCCCCGGGACAGGGGCCCCTACGAGCAGTACTTC.

As concerns this clone: Other DNA sequences in this sample translate to the same CDR3. The CDR3 sequence: CASSRTTDTQYF. The CDR3 DNA sequence: TGTGCCAGCAGTAGAACCACAGATACGCAGTATTTT. The V call is TRBV6-5, the J call TRBJ2-3; D unresolved. V was trimmed by 5 bases and J by 2 bases, leaving 5 bases between them. The CDR3 runs to 12 residues. The germline V gene has CDR1 MNHEY and CDR2 SVGAGI.

The chain couples TRBV2 to TRBJ1-5; TRBD1 aligns across 8 bases. This CDR3 has 14 amino acids. Germline V gives CDR1 SNHLY, CDR2 FYNNEI. The V gene end was trimmed by 4 bases and the J gene end by 4 bases; junction bases not matched to a gene: 3. The CDR3 nucleotides read TGTGCCAGCAGTGGACGGACAGGGAATCAGCCCCAGCATTTT. This codes for CASSGRTGNQPQHF.

Comments on this clone: The junction shows a germline mismatch at one end, possibly a read error. The J gene is TRBJ2-4, the V gene TRBV27, with D perhaps TRBD1 (6 bases). Looked up from germline, CDR1 is MNHEY and CDR2 is SMNVEV (reference sequence). This CDR3 contains 13 residues. The CDR3 DNA follows: TGTGCCAGCAGTTCCATTCCGGGACATAGATTGGACTTC. Translation: CASSSIPGHRLDF.

This clone appeared once. The V call is TRBV9, the J call TRBJ1-5, with a tentative D call TRBD1 (5 bases). The CDR3 runs to 14 residues. The germline V and J ends were trimmed by 4 bases and 4 bases, with 12 bases remaining between them. Germline CDR1 and CDR2: SGDLS and YYNGEE. The chain's CDR3 is CASSPGVGNQPQHF. The CDR3 DNA sequence: TGTGCCAGCAGCCCGGGGGTTGGGAATCAGCCCCAGCATTTT.

This chain joins TRBV10-3 and TRBJ1-1; no firm D call. Germline CDR1 ENHRY, CDR2 SYGVKD. There are 12 residues in the CDR3. V lost 2 bases to trimming and J lost 6 bases, with 7 bases between them. CDR3 residues: CAISERGSEAFF. CDR3 DNA: TGTGCCATCAGTGAGCGCGGATCTGAAGCTTTCTTT.

CDR3 protein: CASSPVASGRGDTQYF. CDR3 DNA sequence: TGTGCCAGCAGCCCCGTGGCTAGCGGGAGAGGAGATACGCAGTATTTT. The chain uses TRBV7-2 and TRBJ2-3, with TRBD2 identical over 10 bases. CDR3 length: 16 residues. CDR1 and CDR2 from the germline V gene are SGHTA and FQGNSA. V shed 5 bases, J shed 5 bases, and the junction held 10 bases outside the gene matches. Looking up the rest from reference TRBV7-2 and TRBJ2-3 gives the full variable domain: GAGVSQSPSNKVTEKGKDVELRCDPISGHTALYWYRQSLGQGLEFLIYFQGNSAPDKSGLPSDRFSAERTGGSVSTLTIQRTQQEDSAVYLCASSPVASGRGDTQYFGPGTRLTVL.

This chain connects TRBV5-1 to TRBJ2-6; unclear D gene. Germline values: CDR1 SGHRS, CDR2 YFSETQ. Trimming pared 3 bases from V and 0 bases from J, leaving 7 bases between. This CDR3 has 15 amino acids. The CDR3 protein is CASSSDPSGANVLTF. The CDR3, as DNA: TGCGCCAGCAGCTCCGACCCCTCTGGGGCCAACGTCCTGACTTTC.

V usage is TRBV11-2 and J usage is TRBJ1-5; D unresolved. The CDR3 is 12 residues long. Between the trimmed V and J ends, which lost 5 bases and 9 bases, there was a span of 11 bases. Germline CDR1 reads SGHAT; CDR2 reads FQNNGV. The CDR3 bases are TGTGCCAGCAGCCAAAACTTGGGGCCCCAGCATTTT. It translates to CASSQNLGPQHF.

The chain uses TRBV5-1 and TRBJ2-3; D is possibly TRBD2 (6 bases). CDR1 is SGHRS, CDR2 YFSETQ, per germline. V was trimmed by 1 base and J by 6 bases, leaving 15 bases between them. The length of the CDR3 is 15 residues. The CDR3 DNA follows: TGCGCCAGCAGCTTGATAACCGTTGGGGGGGATACGCAGTATTTT. It yields the protein CASSLITVGGDTQYF.

The chain links TRBV19 to TRBJ2-5; D gene unclear. CDR1 LNHDA and CDR2 SQIVND come from the germline V gene (reference sequence). The V gene lost 6 bases and the J gene lost 0 bases, with 26 bases spanning the gap. This CDR3 region has 19 residues. The CDR3 here is CASSRKVLGRTRYQETQYF. CDR3 nucleotides: TGTGCCAGTAGCCGTAAGGTCCTGGGCCGGACCCGGTACCAAGAGACCCAGTACTTC.

The V gene is TRBV5-1, the J gene TRBJ2-1; the match to TRBD2 covers 10 bases. Germline V gives CDR1 SGHRS, CDR2 YFSETQ. V trimming: 1 base; J trimming: 2 bases; junction bases outside the gene matches: 6. The CDR3 loop spans 17 amino acids. CDR3 DNA sequence: TGCGCCAGCAGCTTGCCGGTCCTAGCGGGAGCCTACAATGAGCAGTTCTTC. It encodes CASSLPVLAGAYNEQFF.

The chain joins TRBV5-6 to TRBJ2-2, with D perhaps TRBD1 (5 bases). Trimming took off 3 bases at V and 0 bases at J, with 12 bases between the two ends. This CDR3 has 16 amino acids. CDR1 and CDR2 from the germline V gene are SGHDT and YYEEEE. CDR3 sequence (DNA): TGTGCCAGCAGCTCATACAGGCATACGAACACCGGGGAGCTGTTTTTT. Amino acids: CASSSYRHTNTGELFF.

To note about this clone: Other DNA sequences in the same sample also yield this CDR3. The V call is TRBV30, the J call TRBJ2-5, with a weak D call TRBD2 (6 bases). V was trimmed by 0 bases and J by 3 bases, leaving 11 bases between them. The CDR3 sequence is 14 residues long. Germline CDR1 reads GTSNPN; CDR2 reads SVGIG (reference sequence). CDR3 sequence: CAWSVPGGKETQYF. Here the CDR3 DNA reads TGTGCCTGGAGTGTACCAGGAGGGAAAGAGACCCAGTACTTC.

This rearrangement joins TRBV7-6 to TRBJ2-7, with D possibly being TRBD1 (6 bases). Germline CDR1 and CDR2: SGHVS and FNYEAQ. The V and J ends lost 5 bases and 0 bases respectively, with 14 bases between them. This CDR3 has 15 amino acids. The CDR3 region has the DNA TGTGCCAGCAGCGCCCACTTGGACAGCTCCTACGAGCAGTACTTC. This encodes CASSAHLDSSYEQYF.

The chain uses TRBV15 and TRBJ1-4, with no clear D. This CDR3 comprises 15 residues. The V gene lost 0 bases and the J gene lost 5 bases, with 10 bases spanning the gap. Germline V CDR1 and CDR2: LNHNV, YYDKDF (reference sequence). The CDR3 DNA follows: TGTGCCACCAGCAGAGAACGGGGAGTAAATGAAAAACTGTTTTTT. It is translated as CATSRERGVNEKLFF.

This rearrangement joins TRBV27 to TRBJ1-4; D uncertain. The V gene's germline CDR1 is MNHEY and CDR2 SMNVEV (reference sequence). This CDR3 comprises 15 residues. V gave up 7 bases and J gave up 8 bases, with 20 bases separating them. The CDR3 DNA follows: TGTGCCAGCACCCGGTCCGGCCTACTGGGAGAAAAACTGTTTTTT. Amino acids: CASTRSGLLGEKLFF. The variable domain in full, with the rest retrieved from reference TRBV27 and TRBJ1-4, is EAQVTQNPRYLITVTGKKLTVTCSQNMNHEYMSWYRQDPGLGLRQIYYSMNVEVTDKGDVPEGYKVSRKEKRNFPLILESPSPNQTSLYFCASTRSGLLGEKLFFGSGTQLSVL.

CDR3 region: CASSLRQERSPLHF. The CDR3, as DNA: TGTGCCAGCAGCCTCCGACAGGAAAGATCACCCCTCCACTTT. The chain carries TRBV7-9 and TRBJ1-6, with a possible D match to TRBD1 (6 bases). Germline V gene data show CDR1 as SEHNR and CDR2 as FQNEAQ (reference sequence). The CDR3 sequence is 14 residues long. The ends were cut back, 5 bases at V and 10 bases at J, with 15 bases in the middle.

With respect to this clone: Other nucleotide sequences from this sample produce the same CDR3. The chain combines TRBV20-1 with TRBJ2-7; no clear D gene. This CDR3 comprises 10 residues. Germline values: CDR1 DFQATT, CDR2 SNEGSKA (reference sequence). The V end lost 6 bases, the J end lost 5 bases, and 8 bases lay between the germline ends. The CDR3 is CSARVHEQYF. Here the CDR3 DNA reads TGCAGTGCCCGCGTACACGAGCAGTACTTC.